This is a list of T cell receptor beta chains from one sample in a study of blood T cell repertoires in COVID-19. Produced via immunoSEQ multiplex PCR; TCRdb's table is partial and in-frame only. The sample carries 250,000 to 300,000 clones, around 90% recorded once. The specimen sequenced was PBMCs or T cells enriched from blood (not recorded which). These TCRs come from a woman in her sixties in a cohort exposed to, infected with or recovered from COVID-19 (not recorded which). CDR3s include the opening cysteine and the closing phenylalanine or tryptophan. D genes are given only for firm matches. The size of a clone is reported for some rows only, either as once, few or many, or as a class for expanded clones.

>TRBD1|TRBJ2-1|16|TRBV24-1|-
TGTGCCACCAGTGATTTGAGGGGACAGGGCGCCAATGAGCAGTTCTTC
CATSDLRGQGANEQFF
>-|TRBJ1-5|14|TRBV28|-
TGTGCCAGCAGTTCCAGGACAGCCCGTCAGCCCCAGCATTTT
CASSSRTARQPQHF
>TRBD1|TRBJ1-5|16|TRBV30|-
TGTGCCTGGACCTACAGGGGATCCTTATGGAATCAGCCCCAGCATTTT
CAWTYRGSLWNQPQHF
>TRBD2|TRBJ2-1|15|TRBV27|-
TGTGCCAGCAGTTATGGACTAGCGGCATACAATGAGCAGTTCTTC
CASSYGLAAYNEQFF
>TRBD2|TRBJ2-5|15|TRBV25-1|-
TGTGCCAGCAGTGTCGGGGGGGCCTACCAAGAGACCCAGTACTTC
CASSVGGAYQETQYF
>TRBD2|TRBJ2-3|17|TRBV7-3|-
TGTGCCAGCAGCTTAGACTCGTCTAGCGGGGGCCGGGGGACGCAGTATTTT
CASSLDSSSGGRGTQYF
>TRBD2|TRBJ2-1|17|TRBV6-4|-
TGTGCCAGCAGTGACTCTAGCGGGAGAGTCTCCTACAATGAGCAGTTCTTC
CASSDSSGRVSYNEQFF
>TRBD2|TRBJ2-1|15|TRBV18|-
TGTGCCAGCTCACCGGGACTAGCGGACTACAATGAGCAGTTCTTC
CASSPGLADYNEQFF
>TRBD1|TRBJ2-3|15|TRBV28|once
TGTGCCAGCAGTTCGAGGGACAGGGGAACAGATACGCAGTATTTT
CASSSRDRGTDTQYF
>-|TRBJ1-2|15|TRBV4-1|few
TGCGCCAGCAGCCAAGAGGCGGTCAGGGTCTATGGCTACACCTTC
CASSQEAVRVYGYTF
>TRBD1|TRBJ1-5|14|TRBV28|-
TGTGCCAGCCGGGACAGGGTTCGAAATCAGCCCCAGCATTTT
CASRDRVRNQPQHF
>TRBD2|TRBJ2-1|15|TRBV18|-
TGTGCCAGCTCACCAAGGACTAGTTATTACAATGAGCAGTTCTTC
CASSPRTSYYNEQFF
>-|TRBJ2-2|16|TRBV28|-
TGTGCCAGCAGTTTAGGAACCCCGCGTAGCGCCGGGGAGCTGTTTTTT
CASSLGTPRSAGELFF
>-|TRBJ1-4|16|TRBV5-1|-
TGCGCCAGCAGCTTGGGCGGTATTGCAACTAATGAAAAACTGTTTTTT
CASSLGGIATNEKLFF
>-|TRBJ2-7|16|TRBV18|-
TGTGCCAGCTCACCAGGGGAGAGGGCAAGCTCCTACGAGCAGTACTTC
CASSPGERASSYEQYF
>TRBD2|TRBJ2-1|21|TRBV24-1|-
TGTGCCACCAGTACGACTAGCGCTGGGGTGTATTCATGGGGGACGAACAATGAGCAGTTCTTC
CATSTTSAGVYSWGTNNEQFF
>TRBD2|TRBJ2-7|15|TRBV30|-
TGTGCCTGGAGTGTACTAGCGGGAGCGACCTACGAGCAGTACTTC
CAWSVLAGATYEQYF
>TRBD1|TRBJ1-5|15|TRBV28|-
TGTGCCAGCAGTCCCTTGGACAGGGTTAGACAGCCCCAGCATTTT
CASSPLDRVRQPQHF
>-|TRBJ1-2|14|TRBV6-5|-
TGTGCCAGCAGTTATACCCAGGGAAGCTATGGCTACACCTTC
CASSYTQGSYGYTF
>-|TRBJ1-5|13|TRBV6-2/TRBV6-3|once
TGTGCCAGCAGTATCGACAGTTATCAGCCCCAGCATTTT
CASSIDSYQPQHF
>-|TRBJ1-6|15|TRBV28|-
TGTGCCAGCAGTTCACTCGACGGGACACTTAGACCCCTCCACTTT
CASSSLDGTLRPLHF
>TRBD2|TRBJ2-1|15|TRBV27|-
TGTGCCAGCAGTGCCGGCGGGAGGGCCCACAATGAGCAGTTCTTC
CASSAGGRAHNEQFF
>-|TRBJ2-7|15|TRBV5-6|-
-
CASSFGPGGPYEQYF
>TRBD2|TRBJ2-3|17|TRBV19|-
TGTGCCAGTAGGACGGGACTAGCGGGAGGGAGCACAGATACGCAGTATTTT
CASRTGLAGGSTDTQYF
>TRBD1|TRBJ1-3|16|TRBV5-4|-
TGTGCCAGCAGCCGAGACAGGGGGCTCTCTGGAAACACCATATATTTT
CASSRDRGLSGNTIYF
>TRBD1|TRBJ1-2|18|TRBV19|-
TGTGCCAGTAGTACCCGACACCCGGGACAGGGACTTAACTATGGCTACACCTTC
CASSTRHPGQGLNYGYTF
>-|TRBJ2-7|14|TRBV20-1|-
TGCAGTGCTAGTCTGGGCAGGGGATCCTACGAGCAGTACTTC
CSASLGRGSYEQYF
>-|TRBJ1-1|13|TRBV7-2|once
TGTGCCAGCAGCTTAGAAGCGAACACTGAAGCTTTCTTT
CASSLEANTEAFF
>-|TRBJ1-2|15|TRBV2|-
TGTGCCAGCAGTAGAGGTGGGGGCGCATCAAAAGGCTACACCTTC
CASSRGGGASKGYTF
>-|TRBJ2-1|14|TRBV10-1|-
TGCGCCAGCAGTGAGTCGAAGGGGGTGGGTGAGCAGTTCTTC
CASSESKGVGEQFF
>TRBD2|TRBJ2-1|12|TRBV10-1|-
TGCGCCAGCAGCCTTCCTAGCGGGAGGCAGTTCTTC
CASSLPSGRQFF
>-|TRBJ2-3|14|TRBV7-2|-
TGTGCCAGCACCCTCCGACTCAGCACAGATACGCAGTATTTT
CASTLRLSTDTQYF
>-|TRBJ1-6|12|TRBV27|-
TGTGCCAGCAGCTTTTATAATTCACCCCTCCACTTT
CASSFYNSPLHF
>TRBD2|TRBJ2-2|17|TRBV6-2/TRBV6-3|-
TGTGCCAGCAGTTACTCTGGTCTAGCGGGGAACACCGGGGAGCTGTTTTTT
CASSYSGLAGNTGELFF
>-|TRBJ1-4|15|TRBV28|-
TGTGCCAGCAGTTTATTTGGGGGGGGGAAAGAAAAACTGTTTTTT
CASSLFGGGKEKLFF
>TRBD2|TRBJ2-5|16|TRBV2|-
TGTGCCAGCAGTGTATCTAGCGGGAGCTGGGAAGAGACCCAGTACTTC
CASSVSSGSWEETQYF
>TRBD1|TRBJ2-1|16|TRBV27|-
TGTGCCAGCAGTCCTCGGGACAGGGGCTCCTACAATGAGCAGTTCTTC
CASSPRDRGSYNEQFF
>TRBD2|TRBJ2-7|17|TRBV3-1/TRBV3-2|few
TGTGCCAGCAGCCAAGATAGCCTGGGACTAGCGGTCTACGAGCAGTACTTC
CASSQDSLGLAVYEQYF